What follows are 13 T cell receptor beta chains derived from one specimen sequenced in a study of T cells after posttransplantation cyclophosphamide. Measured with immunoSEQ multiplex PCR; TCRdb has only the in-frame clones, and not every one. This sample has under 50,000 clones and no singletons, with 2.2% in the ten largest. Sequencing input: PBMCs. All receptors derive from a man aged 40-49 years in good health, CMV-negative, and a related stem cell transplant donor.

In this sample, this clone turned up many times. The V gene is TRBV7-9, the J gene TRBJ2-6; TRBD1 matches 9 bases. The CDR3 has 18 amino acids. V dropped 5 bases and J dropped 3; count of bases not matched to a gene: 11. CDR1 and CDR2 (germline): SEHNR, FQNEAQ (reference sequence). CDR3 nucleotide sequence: TGTGCCAGCAGCCTACTAACAGGGGGCAACTATGGGGCCAACGTCCTGACTTTC. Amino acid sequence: CASSLLTGGNYGANVLTF.

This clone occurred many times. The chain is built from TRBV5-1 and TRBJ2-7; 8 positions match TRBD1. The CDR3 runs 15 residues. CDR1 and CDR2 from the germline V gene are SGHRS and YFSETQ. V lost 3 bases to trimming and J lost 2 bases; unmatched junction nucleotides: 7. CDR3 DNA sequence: TGCGCCAGCAGCTCACCGGACAGGGCGACCTACGAGCAGTACTTC. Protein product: CASSSPDRATYEQYF.

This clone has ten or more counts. The CDR3 reads CATDLAGGPNEQFF. The CDR3, as DNA: TGTGCCACCGACTTAGCGGGAGGGCCCAATGAGCAGTTCTTC. The chain couples TRBV2 to TRBJ2-1, with 11 bases that match TRBD2. Trimming at V came to 10 bases and at J to 6 bases, leaving 8 bases not matched to a gene. The CDR3 contains 14 residues. CDR1 SNHLY and CDR2 FYNNEI come from the germline V gene.

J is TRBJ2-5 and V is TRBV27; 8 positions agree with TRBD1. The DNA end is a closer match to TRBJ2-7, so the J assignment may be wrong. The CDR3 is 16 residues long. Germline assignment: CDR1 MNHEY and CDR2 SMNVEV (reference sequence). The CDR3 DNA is TGTGCCAGCAGTCTAACCTCCGGGACAGGTACCTACGAGCAGTACTTC. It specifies CASSLTSGTGTYEQYF.

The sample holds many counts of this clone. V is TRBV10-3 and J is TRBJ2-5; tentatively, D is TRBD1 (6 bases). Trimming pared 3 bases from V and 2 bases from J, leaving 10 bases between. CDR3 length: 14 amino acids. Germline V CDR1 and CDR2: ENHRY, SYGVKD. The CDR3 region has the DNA TGTGCCATCAGTGATATTGGACAGCAAGAGACCCAGTACTTC. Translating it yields CAISDIGQQETQYF.

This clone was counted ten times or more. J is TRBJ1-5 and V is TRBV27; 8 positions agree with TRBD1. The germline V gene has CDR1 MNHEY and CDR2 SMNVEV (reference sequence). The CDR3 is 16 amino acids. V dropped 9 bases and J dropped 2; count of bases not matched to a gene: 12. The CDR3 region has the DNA TGTGCCAGTGCTTCGACAGGGGATTTCGGCAATCAGCCCCAGCATTTT. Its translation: CASASTGDFGNQPQHF.

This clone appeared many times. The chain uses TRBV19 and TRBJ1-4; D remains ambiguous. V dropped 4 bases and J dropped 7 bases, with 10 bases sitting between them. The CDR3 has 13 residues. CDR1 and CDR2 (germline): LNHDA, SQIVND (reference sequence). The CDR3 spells CASSTRVTEKLFF. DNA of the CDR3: TGTGCCAGTAGTACACGGGTTACTGAAAAACTGTTTTTT.

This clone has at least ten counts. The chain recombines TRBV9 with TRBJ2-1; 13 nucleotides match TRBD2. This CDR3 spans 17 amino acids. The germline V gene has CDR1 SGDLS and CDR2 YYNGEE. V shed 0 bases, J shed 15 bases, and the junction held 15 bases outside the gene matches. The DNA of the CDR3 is TGTGCCAGCAGCGTAGACCCAGGGACTAGCGGGACCCACTATCCGTTCTTC. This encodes CASSVDPGTSGTHYPFF.

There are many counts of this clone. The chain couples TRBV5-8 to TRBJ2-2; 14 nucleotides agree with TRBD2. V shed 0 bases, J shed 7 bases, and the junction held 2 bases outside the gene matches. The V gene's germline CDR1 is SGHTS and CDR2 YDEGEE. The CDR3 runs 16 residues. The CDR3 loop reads CASSLGTSGRIGELFF. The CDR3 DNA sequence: TGTGCCAGCAGCTTGGGGACTAGCGGGAGGATCGGGGAGCTGTTTTTT.

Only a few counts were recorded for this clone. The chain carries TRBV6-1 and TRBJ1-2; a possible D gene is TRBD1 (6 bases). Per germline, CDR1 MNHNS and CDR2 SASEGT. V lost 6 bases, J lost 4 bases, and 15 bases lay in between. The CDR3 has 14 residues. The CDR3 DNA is TGTGCCAGCAGGACTGAGGACAGTTTCTATGGCTACACCTTC. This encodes CASRTEDSFYGYTF.

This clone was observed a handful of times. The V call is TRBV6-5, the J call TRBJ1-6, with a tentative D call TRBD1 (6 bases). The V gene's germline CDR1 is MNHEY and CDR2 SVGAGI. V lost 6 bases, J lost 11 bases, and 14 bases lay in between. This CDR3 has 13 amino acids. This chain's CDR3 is CASRLTGPAPLHF. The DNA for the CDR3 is TGTGCCAGCAGATTAACAGGGCCTGCACCCCTCCACTTT.

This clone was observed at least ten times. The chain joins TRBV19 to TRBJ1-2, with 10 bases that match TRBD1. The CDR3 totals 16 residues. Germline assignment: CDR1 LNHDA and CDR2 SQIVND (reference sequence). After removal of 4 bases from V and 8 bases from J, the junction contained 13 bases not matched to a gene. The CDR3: CASSTGQGPPSRGYTF. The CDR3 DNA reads TGTGCCAGTAGTACGGGACAGGGGCCCCCATCGAGGGGCTACACCTTC.

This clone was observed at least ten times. This CDR3 is CASSPRYTGELFF. CDR3 nucleotides: TGTGCCAGCAGTCCCAGATACACCGGGGAGCTGTTTTTT. The chain employs TRBV28 and TRBJ2-2, with D unclear. The CDR3 has 13 amino acids. Germline CDR1 reads MDHEN; CDR2 reads SYDVKM. V lost 5 bases, J lost 3 bases, and 7 bases lay in between.